These T cell receptor beta chains were read from a single sample in a study of T cells in Graves' hyperthyroidism and ophthalmopathy. TCRdb reprocessed the multiplex PCR reads via MiXCR and lists one record per CDR3 protein. Of approximately 640,000 distinct CDR3 sequences listed, about 45% are singletons. Material for sequencing was peripheral blood or thyroid tissue (not recorded which). The receptor set was obtained from an adult man with Graves' disease, either hyperthyroidism or ophthalmopathy (not recorded which). The CDR3 runs from the conserved cysteine through the conserved F or W. A D gene is named only where the DNA matches it firmly. The size field is filled for only some rows; it gives once, few, many or a size class.

j_call v_call clone_size d_call cdr3_nt cdr3_aa
TRBJ2-2 TRBV2 - - TGTGCCAGCAGTGAAGAGGGGTACAGGGATATCAACACCGGGGAGCTGTTTTTT CASSEEGYRDINTGELFF
TRBJ1-1 TRBV2 many - TGTGCCGACAAGGGGGGGTACACTGAAGCTTTCTTT CADKGGYTEAFF
TRBJ2-3 TRBV25-1 - TRBD2 TGTGCCAGCAGTGAATATACTTCGGCGGGAGCCACAGATACGCAGTATTTT CASSEYTSAGATDTQYF
TRBJ2-7 TRBV20-1 many - TGCAGTGCTAACCACAGGGTTGGCTCCTACGAGCAGTACTTC CSANHRVGSYEQYF
TRBJ2-7 TRBV20-1 - - TGCAGTGCTAGAGATCGTCCGGGAACCTGGGGAAACTACGAGCAGTACTTC CSARDRPGTWGNYEQYF
TRBJ2-7 TRBV10-3 many TRBD1 TGTGCCACCGGGGGACAGGACTACGAGCAGTACTTC CATGGQDYEQYF
TRBJ2-5 TRBV15 - - TGTGCCACCAGCAGTCCCGGAAGGCTACTCCAAGAGACCCAGTACTTC CATSSPGRLLQETQYF
TRBJ1-1 TRBV24-1 many TRBD1 TGTGCCACCAGTGATTCACAGGGGTACACTGAAGCTTTCTTT CATSDSQGYTEAFF
TRBJ1-3 TRBV7-6 - - TGTGCCAGCAGGAGGGGGGGCGAAACCATATATTTT CASRRGGETIYF
TRBJ2-5 TRBV5-1 - TRBD1 TGCGCCAGCAGCACCGGGACAGGGGGTGAGACCCAGTACTTC CASSTGTGGETQYF
TRBJ1-1 TRBV29-1 - TRBD1 TGCAGCAATGTAGACAGGGGGAACACTGAAGCTTTCTTT CSNVDRGNTEAFF
TRBJ2-5 TRBV20-1 - - TGCAGTGCTAGAGATTCGGGGCCCCAGTCGACCCAGTACTTC CSARDSGPQSTQYF
TRBJ1-1 TRBV4-1 - TRBD1 TGCGCCAGCAGCCAAGGACTAGGGGGCTGGACTGAAGCTTTCTTT CASSQGLGGWTEAFF
TRBJ2-7 TRBV20-1 - TRBD1 TGCAGTGCTAGTGGGACAGGCTCGCACGAGCAGTACTTC CSASGTGSHEQYF
TRBJ1-1 TRBV9 - TRBD1 TGTGCCAGCAGTGAAGGGACAGGCCTTCCTGGGACTGAAGCTTTCTTT CASSEGTGLPGTEAFF
TRBJ1-1 TRBV9 many - TGTGCCAGCAGCCAGACAACGAGCACTGAAGCTTTCTTT CASSQTTSTEAFF
TRBJ2-7 TRBV29-1 few - TGCAGCGTTGAAGATAGTTTCTCGGGTTTGTACGAGCAGTACTTC CSVEDSFSGLYEQYF
TRBJ1-1 TRBV12-3/TRBV12-4 few TRBD1 TGTGCCAGCAGCGACGAGGGGGGACAGGGGGAATACATGAACACTGAAGCTTTCTTT CASSDEGGQGEYMNTEAFF
TRBJ2-7 TRBV20-1 few - TGCAGTGCTAGAGACGCTCTAGCGAGCGGCTACGAGCAGTACTTC CSARDALASGYEQYF
TRBJ2-7 TRBV29-1 once TRBD2 TGCAGCTTGGACGGCGGGAGCGGCGAGCAGTACTTC CSLDGGSGEQYF
TRBJ1-2 TRBV2 - - TGTGCTAGGTTGCGGATCGGCTATGGCTACACCTTC CARLRIGYGYTF
TRBJ1-1 TRBV9 many - TGTGCCAGCAGCGTAGCCGGGGGGCCGGACACTGAAGCTTTCTTT CASSVAGGPDTEAFF
TRBJ2-2 TRBV29-1 few - TGCAGCGTTCGAGGGCGCGAGAACACCGGGGAGCTGTTTTTT CSVRGRENTGELFF
TRBJ1-5 TRBV15 - TRBD1 TGTGCCACCAGCAGAGCCGGGACAGGGTTTGGGAGCAATCAGCCCCAGCATTTT CATSRAGTGFGSNQPQHF
TRBJ1-6 TRBV2 - TRBD1 TGTGCCAGCAGGGGACTAAGGGGGACAGGGTTTCCACCCCTCCACTTT CASRGLRGTGFPPLHF
TRBJ1-2 TRBV7-8 - TRBD1 TGCGCCAGCAGCCCTAGGGGGACAGGAATAGGTGGGAAAGGCTACACCTTC CASSPRGTGIGGKGYTF
TRBJ2-7 TRBV20-1 - TRBD1 TGCAGTATTTGGACAGGGATCGAGCAGTACTTC CSIWTGIEQYF
TRBJ1-2 TRBV2 many - TGTGCCAGCAGCGCACAGGGCGGGGGCTACACCTTC CASSAQGGGYTF
TRBJ1-3 TRBV7-2 - - TGTGCCAGCAGCGCCCGGGGCAGGGCTGGAAACACCATATATTTT CASSARGRAGNTIYF
TRBJ1-2 TRBV29-1 few TRBD1 TGCAGCGTCGACAGGGGAATTGTTCGCACCTTC CSVDRGIVRTF
TRBJ2-6 TRBV5-1 - TRBD1 TGCGCCAGCAGGGGACAGAACTCTGGGGCCAACGTCCTGACTTTC CASRGQNSGANVLTF
TRBJ2-7 TRBV29-1 - TRBD2 TGCAGCTTGCGGCTAGCGGGGGTCTACGAGCAGTACTTC CSLRLAGVYEQYF
TRBJ2-7 TRBV10-3 - - TGTGCCACCACCAACGAGTCGGGTTACGAGCAGTACTTC CATTNESGYEQYF
TRBJ2-6 TRBV29-1 many - TGCAGCGTTGAGAGCTCTGGGGCCAACGTCCTGACTTTC CSVESSGANVLTF
TRBJ1-2 TRBV5-6 few - TGTGCCAGCAGCTTGGGAGGGGCCCCCTATGGCTACACCTTC CASSLGGAPYGYTF
TRBJ2-5 TRBV5-1 - - TGCGCCAGCAGCCGGGAGAGCAGGGGGGAAGAGACCCAGTACTTC CASSRESRGEETQYF
TRBJ2-5 TRBV24-1 many TRBD2 TGTGCCACCAGTGCTAAGGGACTAGCGGAAGAGACCCAGTACTTC CATSAKGLAEETQYF